One sample yielded the 22 T cell receptor beta chains listed below, sequenced in a study of cytomegalovirus exposure and HLA in healthy donors. PCR employed 60 Vbeta and 13 Jbeta primers. Measured with immunoSEQ multiplex PCR; TCRdb has only the in-frame clones, and not every one. The sample includes roughly 120,000 clones, roughly four fifths of them seen just once. Material for sequencing was PBMCs. The receptors stem from a woman in her 30s in good health and CMV-seropositive.

This rearrangement joins TRBV2 to TRBJ1-1; TRBD1 aligns across 9 bases. Losses at the gene ends were 4 bases for V and 3 bases for J; bases not matched to a gene: 0. Germline CDR1 SNHLY, CDR2 FYNNEI. The length of the CDR3 is 13 residues. CDR3 sequence: CASSGQGDTEAFF. In DNA, the CDR3 is TGTGCCAGCAGTGGACAGGGGGACACTGAAGCTTTCTTT.

The J gene is TRBJ1-2, the V gene TRBV5-6, with D maybe TRBD1 (5 bases). The V gene lost 3 bases and the J gene lost 3 bases, with 9 bases spanning the gap. The CDR3 consists of 13 residues. Germline values: CDR1 SGHDT, CDR2 YYEEEE. The CDR3 loop is CASSSGPYYGYTF. DNA of the CDR3: TGTGCCAGCAGCTCAGGGCCATACTATGGCTACACCTTC.

This clone has only one observation. The chain recombines TRBV27 with TRBJ1-6, with TRBD1 matching 7 bases. V gave up 3 bases and J gave up 7 bases; unmatched junction bases: 3. The CDR3 runs 14 residues. Germline-derived CDR1 and CDR2 are MNHEY and SMNVEV (reference sequence). CDR3 amino acids: CASSFGTENSPLHF. DNA of the CDR3: TGTGCCAGCAGTTTCGGGACAGAGAATTCACCCCTCCACTTT.

Concerning this clone: At one of its ends the junction is not consistent with the germline gene, which may arise from a read error. The same CDR3 can be traced to other DNA sequences in this sample. The V call is TRBV6-5, the J call TRBJ1-4; 9 bases are shared with TRBD1. This CDR3 spans 15 amino acids. Per germline, CDR1 MNHEY and CDR2 SVGAGI. The DNA of the CDR3 is TGCGCCAGCAGTACGACAGGGGGGACTAATGAAAAACTGTTTTTT. Its translation is CASSTTGGTNEKLFF.

The chain is built from TRBV7-9 and TRBJ1-5, with 7 positions matching TRBD1. Germline CDR1 reads SEHNR; CDR2 reads FQNEAQ (reference sequence). V lost 5 bases, J lost 2 bases, and 6 bases stayed unmatched. CDR3 length equals 15 residues. This chain's CDR3 is CASSATGIGNQPQHF. The CDR3 DNA follows: TGTGCCAGCAGCGCGACAGGGATTGGCAATCAGCCCCAGCATTTT.

V and J are TRBV4-3 and TRBJ2-3; 7 positions match TRBD2. The germline gives CDR1 LGHNA, CDR2 YSLEER. V trimming: 0 bases; J trimming: 1 base; junction bases outside the gene matches: 4. The CDR3 contains 16 residues. The CDR3 sequence is CASSQDPRGGTDTQYF. The CDR3 coding sequence is TGCGCCAGCAGCCAAGATCCCCGGGGGGGCACAGATACGCAGTATTTT.

The CDR3 here is CASTGGDRHYNEQFF. CDR3 sequence (DNA): TGTGCCAGTACAGGGGGTGACCGGCACTACAATGAGCAGTTCTTC. The V and J genes are TRBV7-9 and TRBJ2-1; 8 nucleotides align to TRBD1. Germline lookup yields CDR1 SEHNR and CDR2 FQNEAQ (reference sequence). V shed 9 bases and J 3 bases; nucleotides not matched to a gene: 10. The CDR3 loop spans 15 amino acids.

The chain carries TRBV28 and TRBJ2-6, with D perhaps matching TRBD1 (6 bases). Germline-derived CDR1 and CDR2 are MDHEN and SYDVKM. V lost 5 bases to trimming and J lost 4 bases, with 21 bases between them. The CDR3 is made up of 18 amino acids. The CDR3 DNA reads as TGTGCCAGCAGTCCGGCGACCAGGGGAGCGAGGGGGGCCAACGTCCTGACTTTC. It specifies CASSPATRGARGANVLTF.

This clone occurred a few times. This rearrangement joins TRBV7-9 to TRBJ1-5; D is undetermined. The V and J ends lost 1 base and 4 bases respectively, with 5 bases between them. The CDR3 spans 13 residues. CDR1 SEHNR and CDR2 FQNEAQ come from the germline V gene (reference sequence). This CDR3 is CASSLDVNQPQHF. The CDR3 coding sequence is TGTGCCAGCAGCTTAGATGTAAATCAGCCCCAGCATTTT.

This clone was detected only once. One end of the junction is discordant with germline, which a read error may explain. The chain couples TRBV7-9 to TRBJ2-1; 15 bases map to TRBD2. This CDR3 comprises 17 residues. CDR1 and CDR2 from the germline V gene are SEHNR and FQNEAQ (reference sequence). The CDR3 nucleotides read TGTTCCAGCAGCTTAGGCCTAGGGACTAGCGGGGGGAGAGAGCAGTTCTTC. Translated: CSSSLGLGTSGGREQFF.

The chain employs TRBV28 and TRBJ2-3; 9 positions agree with TRBD2. Per germline, CDR1 MDHEN and CDR2 SYDVKM. CDR3 size: 13 residues. V shed 10 bases and J 8 bases; nucleotides not matched to a gene: 10. The DNA of the CDR3 is TGTGCCACAGAGACTAGCGGCGGGGGTACGCAGTATTTT. Protein sequence: CATETSGGGTQYF. Combining the CDR3 with reference TRBV28 and TRBJ2-3 gives the whole variable domain DVKVTQSSRYLVKRTGEKVFLECVQDMDHENMFWYRQDPGLGLRLIYFSYDVKMKEKGDIPEGYSVSREKKERFSLILESASTNQTSMYLCATETSGGGTQYFGPGTRLTVL.

The chain uses TRBV5-1 and TRBJ1-3; 9 nucleotides agree with TRBD1. From germline, CDR1 is SGHRS and CDR2 YFSETQ. This CDR3 has 15 amino acids. V was pared by 0 bases and J by 4 bases, with 2 bases of the junction left unmatched. The CDR3 DNA sequence: TGCGCCAGCAGCTTGGGGGACAGGGAAGGAAACACCATATATTTT. Its translation: CASSLGDREGNTIYF.

This clone was observed a few times. The chain joins TRBV4-3 to TRBJ2-2; D remains unclear. Germline CDR1 reads LGHNA; CDR2 reads YSLEER. V lost 1 base and J lost 7, with 10 bases in between. The CDR3 extends over 14 amino acids. The CDR3, as DNA: TGCGCCAGCAGCCAAGTATCGGGTAGCGGGGAGCTGTTTTTT. Its translation is CASSQVSGSGELFF.

The genes are TRBV19 and TRBJ1-2; D is possibly TRBD1 (6 bases). Germline V gene data show CDR1 as LNHDA and CDR2 as SQIVND (reference sequence). The CDR3 contains 15 residues. Trimming cost V 6 bases and J 4 bases, with 18 bases left between them. The CDR3 loop reads CASSPQGKEAYGYTF. CDR3 DNA sequence: TGTGCCAGTAGCCCACAGGGTAAAGAGGCCTATGGCTACACCTTC.

The V and J genes are TRBV5-5 and TRBJ1-6; 10 bases map to TRBD1. The V and J ends lost 3 bases and 8 bases, in that order; junction bases with no gene match: 2. Per the germline V gene, CDR1 is SGHKS and CDR2 is YYEKEE (reference sequence). The CDR3 runs 14 residues. CDR3 region: CASSWGTGDSPLHF. The CDR3 nucleotides are TGTGCCAGCAGCTGGGGGACAGGGGATTCACCCCTCCACTTT.

The chain carries TRBV5-1 and TRBJ2-7, with D perhaps TRBD1 (6 bases). The CDR3 runs to 19 residues. Per the germline V gene, CDR1 is SGHRS and CDR2 is YFSETQ. Trimming took off 2 bases at V and 2 bases at J, with 26 bases between the two ends. CDR3 sequence reads: CASSLARLTGTRPTYEQYF. DNA of the CDR3: TGCGCCAGCAGCTTAGCCCGTCTCACCGGGACAAGACCCACCTACGAGCAGTACTTC.

The chain combines TRBV4-2 with TRBJ2-2, with TRBD2 identical over 8 bases. The J segment lost 7 bases and the V segment lost 1 base, leaving 2 bases of the junction unmatched. This CDR3 is built from 14 residues. Per germline, CDR1 LGHNA and CDR2 YNFKEQ. The CDR3 DNA follows: TGTGCCAGCAGCCAAGTCGGGGGGGGCGGGGAGCTGTTTTTT. Protein sequence: CASSQVGGGGELFF.

The CDR3 reads CASSRYPGQGFEKLFF. The CDR3 DNA sequence: TGTGCCAGCAGTAGATACCCGGGACAGGGCTTTGAAAAACTGTTTTTT. The genes are TRBV28 and TRBJ1-4; 9 bases are a match to TRBD1. The CDR3 consists of 16 residues. From germline, CDR1 is MDHEN and CDR2 SYDVKM. Trimming at V came to 5 bases and at J to 7 bases, leaving 11 bases not matched to a gene. The full variable domain, rest sourced from reference TRBV28 and TRBJ1-4, is DVKVTQSSRYLVKRTGEKVFLECVQDMDHENMFWYRQDPGLGLRLIYFSYDVKMKEKGDIPEGYSVSREKKERFSLILESASTNQTSMYLCASSRYPGQGFEKLFFGSGTQLSVL.

This clone appeared once. The V gene is TRBV19, the J gene TRBJ2-2; no firm D call. V dropped 11 bases and J dropped 3 bases, with 16 bases sitting between them. The CDR3 has 14 residues. CDR1 is LNHDA, CDR2 SQIVND, per germline (reference sequence). In DNA form, the CDR3 reads TGTGCCGCCCACCCTAGAGGCGACACCGGGGAGCTGTTTTTT. Amino acids: CAAHPRGDTGELFF. Full variable domain (outside the CDR3, taken from reference TRBV19 and TRBJ2-2): DGGITQSPKYLFRKEGQNVTLSCEQNLNHDAMYWYRQDPGQGLRLIYYSQIVNDFQKGDIAEGYSVSREKKESFPLTVTSAQKNPTAFYLCAAHPRGDTGELFFGEGSRLTVL.

This clone was picked up one time. The chain joins TRBV5-4 to TRBJ2-2, with TRBD1 matching 7 bases. CDR1 is SGHNT and CDR2 is YYREEE in the germline V gene (reference sequence). After removal of 4 bases from V and 4 bases from J, the junction contained 7 bases not matched to a gene. The CDR3 sequence is 15 residues long. CDR3 residues: CASSPQGRITGELFF. For the CDR3, the DNA is TGTGCCAGCAGCCCACAGGGGCGGATCACCGGGGAGCTGTTTTTT. Based on the CDR3 plus reference TRBV5-4 and TRBJ2-2, the full variable domain is ETGVTQSPTHLIKTRGQQVTLRCSSQSGHNTVSWYQQALGQGPQFIFQYYREEENGRGNFPPRFSGLQFPNYSSELNVNALELDDSALYLCASSPQGRITGELFFGEGSRLTVL.

CDR3 protein: CATSRTHREGDQPQHF. Here the CDR3 DNA reads TGTGCCACCAGCAGAACCCACAGGGAAGGAGATCAGCCCCAGCATTTT. The chain recombines TRBV15 with TRBJ1-5; a weak D match, TRBD1 (6 bases). Germline V CDR1 and CDR2: LNHNV, YYDKDF (reference sequence). CDR3 size: 16 residues. Trimming shortened V by 2 bases and J by 5 bases, and 16 bases separated the two germline ends.

This clone was seen just once. J is TRBJ2-5 and V is TRBV5-1; 9 positions match TRBD1. Gene TRBJ2-7 matches the end of the DNA better, so the J call may be wrong. The CDR3 spans 15 residues. Germline-derived CDR1 and CDR2 are SGHRS and YFSETQ. The CDR3 loop reads CASSTPDRGEDEQYF. The CDR3 DNA is TGCGCCAGCAGCACACCGGACAGGGGCGAGGACGAGCAGTACTTC.